The present T cell receptor (beta chain) was sequenced within a study of OX40 agonist ivuxolimab in advanced cancers. Context from the whole study: The costimulatory receptor OX40 (CD134) was targeted by ivuxolimab, a fully human IgG2 agonistic monoclonal antibody. Intravenous ivuxolimab was administered to patients every 2 weeks at six dose levels: 0.01, 0.1, 0.3, 1.5, 3 and 10 mg/kg. Among the roughly 54 dose-escalation patients, approximately 20 had hepatocellular carcinoma, roughly 15 melanoma, 9 renal cell carcinoma and 9 head and neck cancer. The dose-escalation cohort was approximately 83% male with a mean age of approximately 59 years, ranging from roughly 20 to 80. Prior anti-PD-1, anti-PD-L1 or anti-CTLA-4 therapy was permitted, and approximately 41% of dose-escalation patients had received checkpoint inhibitors. Three dose-escalation patients achieved partial responses, one with hepatocellular carcinoma and two with cutaneous melanoma. Peripheral TCRbeta sequencing was intended to test whether TCR sequence diversity was altered and clonal T-cell expansion was caused by ivuxolimab. The paper describes the monotherapy dose-escalation part (N of about 47 patients) of the phase I trial of ivuxolimab.

General conclusions and limits of the study: Low levels of normalized T-cell clonal expansion were also seen in some nonresponding patients. At doses of 0.1 to 3.0 mg/kg, clonal expansion of both CD4+ and CD8+ T cells in blood was seen between baseline and week 6. After ivuxolimab, expanded clones were on average more numerous among CD8+ T cells than among CD4+ T cells. Which antigens the clonally expanded peripheral T cells were specific for was not determined. In the 0.1-3.0 mg/kg groups, partial responders were among the patients with the lowest normalized peripheral clonal expansion, particularly in CD8+ T cells.

To sequence the TCRbeta CDR3 region, genomic DNA was isolated from the sorted cells. TCRbeta CDR3 regions were sequenced using the immunoSEQ Assay. The source is immuneACCESS, and TCRdb retained only in-frame sequences with V and J called. Part of the clones is not carried over; for the studies checked, unresolved V genes explain less than half of this, and the remainder is unexplained. For this sample the table gives 95,000 to 100,000 clones, of which roughly four fifths were detected only once. The ten largest clones add up to roughly 1.6% of the sample. This clone was seen a single time. This receptor's antigen is unknown. Per-nucleotide qualities are absent, and no much larger clonotype sits a single base away. From cysteine to phenylalanine, the CDR3 is 13 amino acids long. Only the CDR3 DNA stays, 39 bases, in frame from base 1. The germline V gene specifies KGHSH as CDR1 and LQKENI as CDR2. V and J are truncated by 2 bases and 7 bases respectively, leaving an intervening sequence of 9 bases.

Patients with autoimmune disease history or receiving systemic immunosuppression were excluded from the trial. In every dose cohort, peripheral blood was drawn for TCR sequencing at baseline, cycle 4 day 1, and cycle 7 day 1. Samples were obtained from an open-label, multicenter, first-in-human phase I dose-escalation trial of ivuxolimab. The trial enrolled adults with locally advanced or metastatic head and neck squamous cell, hepatocellular, melanoma or renal cell carcinoma. Before TCR sequencing, CD4+ T cells and CD8+ T cells from peripheral blood were sorted into separate populations. The TCR comes from an adult with an advanced solid tumor such as melanoma, head and neck, liver or kidney cancer. The material was CD4+ or CD8+ T cells sorted from blood, obtained in a trial of the OX40 agonist ivuxolimab. The chain joins TRBV18 to TRBJ2-1; the D gene is perhaps TRBD1 or TRBD2, each of them matching over 5 bases. CDR3 reads: CASSPWGKNEQFF. The bases read TGTGCCAGCTCACCATGGGGGAAGAATGAGCAGTTCTTC. The full variable domain, with segments outside the CDR3 supplied by the reference TRBV18 and TRBJ2-1 proteins, appears as NAGVMQNPRHLVRRRGQEARLRCSPMKGHSHVYWYRQLPEEGLKFMVYLQKENIIDESGMPKERFSAEFPKEGPSILRIQQVVRGDSAAYFCASSPWGKNEQFFGPGTRLTVL.